The clone carrying this TCR beta chain was detected a few times. The CDR3 sequence is 13 residues long. The data derive from a study of blood T cell repertoires in COVID-19. Assay: immunoSEQ multiplex PCR; the TCRdb copy retains only in-frame clones and omits some. This table has tens of thousands of clones, under 90% appearing once. Sequences were obtained from peripheral blood. This sequence originates from a human donor in a cohort sampled during active COVID-19. This sequence joins TRBV21-1 and TRBJ1-5; TRBD1, the table's D call, lacks a check against the DNA. TRBV21-1 is an annotated pseudogene. CDR3 loop: CASSKVQFQPQHF. In nucleotides, the CDR3 is TGTGCCAGCAGCAAAGTTCAATTTCAGCCCCAGCATTTT.